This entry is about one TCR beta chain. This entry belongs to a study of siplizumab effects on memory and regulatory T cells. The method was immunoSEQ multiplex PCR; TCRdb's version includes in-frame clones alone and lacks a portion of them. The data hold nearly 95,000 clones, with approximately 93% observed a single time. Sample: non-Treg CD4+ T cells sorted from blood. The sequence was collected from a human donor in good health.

CDR3 bases: TGTGCCAGCAGCCCGGTAGCGGGGGGACTAGCCAAAAACATTCAGTACTTC. Its translation is CASSPVAGGLAKNIQYF. The chain has TRBV14 and TRBJ2-4; TRBD2 agrees at 10 bases. Germline-derived CDR1 and CDR2 are SGHDN and FVKESK. This CDR3 is built from 17 residues. The V and J ends lost 4 bases and 0 bases, in that order; junction bases with no gene match: 6.